This T cell receptor (beta chain) was found in a study of shared clonotypes between healthy human individuals. Findings and caveats of the study: Among non-shared clonotypes, generation probabilities were lower than among those shared by all four donors. Estimated clonotype richness was generally higher in naive than memory subsets.

Using immunoSEQ multiplex PCR, the repertoire was profiled, and TCRdb retains in-frame clones only, with some absent. The top ten hold 0.35% to 0.45% of the sample, which has more than 2,000,000 clones, 85% to 95% seen once. The CDR3 extends over 13 amino acids. V shed 7 bases and J shed 6 bases, with 15 bases lying between them. Germline CDR1 and CDR2: MDHEN and SYDVKM. A CD45RA+ naive subset and a CD45RA-negative memory subset were split from CD4+ cells. This clone was seen only a few times. The antigen is unknown. The sample comprised naive CD4+ T cells from PBMCs. Subset specified: CD45RA+ positively selected. The source is a man aged 18 to 30 in good health. Some clones in this sample may be carry-over from other donors' samples. The chain combines TRBV28 with TRBJ1-1; D remains ambiguous. CDR3 region: CASMEGGVAEAFF. As DNA, the CDR3 is TGTGCCAGCATGGAGGGTGGCGTCGCTGAAGCTTTCTTT.